This entry lists 25 T cell receptor beta chains sequenced from one sample in a study of early T cells in non-severe SARS-CoV-2 infection. TCRdb analysed the 5' RACE reads with MiXCR anew, one entry per CDR3 protein. The sample has tens of thousands of distinct CDR3 sequences; about 4.3% are singletons. This material consisted of whole blood, taken at baseline. The receptors here all came from an adult who was a healthcare worker with PCR-confirmed SARS-CoV-2 infection or an uninfected control (not recorded which).

In this sample, this clonotype turned up a few times. The chain carries TRBV3-1 and TRBJ2-1; D is undetermined. Per the germline V gene, CDR1 is LGHDT and CDR2 is YNNKEL (reference sequence). The CDR3 sequence is 15 residues long. Deletions cut 1 base from V and 7 bases from J, with 14 bases between. CDR3 in amino acids: CASSQAHVAINEQFF. The CDR3 nucleotides read TGTGCCAGCAGCCAAGCTCACGTAGCTATAAATGAGCAGTTCTTC.

This clonotype was counted at least ten times. V is TRBV6-2 or TRBV6-3 and J is TRBJ2-5; D is uncertain. Trimming removed 5 bases at V and 3 bases at J, with 10 bases between. Germline V lookup: CDR1 MNHEY, CDR2 SVGEGT. The CDR3 runs 13 residues. The CDR3 DNA sequence: TGTGCCAGCAGTCCACCTGGGGAAGAGACCCAGTACTTC. The encoded protein is CASSPPGEETQYF.

The chain combines TRBV6-6 with TRBJ2-3; D gene uncertain. V lost 10 bases and J lost 0, with 14 bases in between. The length of the CDR3 is 14 residues. Germline lookup yields CDR1 MNHNY and CDR2 SVGAGI (reference sequence). The CDR3 coding sequence is TGTGCCACCGCCTCGACGAGGAGCACAGATACGCAGTATTTT. Residues: CATASTRSTDTQYF.

This clonotype has a count of ten or more. J is TRBJ1-6 and V is TRBV4-3, with D maybe TRBD1 (6 bases). Trimming stripped 5 bases from V and 0 bases from J, with 11 bases between. Germline V gene data show CDR1 as LGHNA and CDR2 as YSLEER. The CDR3 has 16 residues. The CDR3 reads CASSVDRSSYNSPLHF. CDR3 bases: TGCGCCAGCAGCGTCGACAGGAGCTCCTATAATTCACCCCTCCACTTT.

V is TRBV30 and J is TRBJ1-2; D is unclear. V lost 2 bases and J 5 bases, leaving 12 bases between the germline ends. The germline V gene has CDR1 GTSNPN and CDR2 SVGIG (reference sequence). This CDR3 is built from 13 residues. The CDR3 region has the DNA TGTGCCTGGAGTTCCATCCGGCGATATGGCTACACCTTC. Amino acids: CAWSSIRRYGYTF.

This clonotype was found many times. The chain joins TRBV13 to TRBJ2-7; perhaps D is TRBD1 or TRBD2 (5 bases each). In germline, CDR1 is PRHDT, CDR2 FYEKMQ (reference sequence). This CDR3 region has 13 residues. V gave up 1 base and J gave up 6 bases, with 10 bases separating them. CDR3 in amino acids: CASSLDGAREQYF. The CDR3 DNA reads as TGTGCCAGCAGCTTAGACGGGGCACGCGAGCAGTACTTC.

This clonotype has a count of ten or more. The V call is TRBV12-3 or TRBV12-4, the J call TRBJ2-5, with 7 bases matching TRBD1. This CDR3 region has 15 residues. Unmatched junction bases numbered 9, after V lost 6 bases and J lost 2 bases. This CDR3 reads CASRPRTGAQETQYF. The CDR3 DNA reads TGTGCCAGCAGACCCCGGACAGGCGCTCAAGAGACCCAGTACTTC.

Only a few counts were recorded for this clonotype. J is TRBJ2-5 and V is TRBV19; the D is unclear. V gave up 5 bases and J gave up 5 bases, with 12 bases separating them. The germline V gene encodes CDR1 LNHDA and CDR2 SQIVND (reference sequence). The CDR3 totals 13 residues. Written as DNA, the CDR3 is TGTGCCAGTAGTTTTACACGGCGGGAGACCCAGTACTTC. It specifies CASSFTRRETQYF.

This clonotype appeared many times. The rearrangement links TRBV7-3 to TRBJ2-3; D gene uncertain. Between the trimmed V and J ends, which lost 1 base and 2 bases, there was a span of 10 bases. The CDR3 loop spans 15 amino acids. Germline CDR1 SGHTA, CDR2 FQGTGA. For the CDR3, the DNA is TGTGCCAGCAGCTTAATAGGGCGGCTCACAGATACGCAGTATTTT. This gives the protein CASSLIGRLTDTQYF.

The sample holds many counts of this clonotype. The chain is built from TRBV6-2 or TRBV6-3 and TRBJ1-4, with 8 bases identical to TRBD1. From germline, CDR1 is MNHEY and CDR2 SVGEGT. The CDR3 consists of 15 residues. The V and J ends lost 5 bases and 7 bases, in that order; junction bases with no gene match: 9. The CDR3 DNA reads TGTGCCAGCAGTCTACATGGGACAGGCCGTGAAAAACTGTTTTTT. Its protein product is CASSLHGTGREKLFF.

At least ten counts were recorded for this clonotype. The rearrangement uses TRBV13 and TRBJ2-3; 11 bases are shared with TRBD2. Germline V lookup: CDR1 PRHDT, CDR2 FYEKMQ (reference sequence). The length of the CDR3 is 15 residues. The trim removed 4 bases at V and 4 bases at J, leaving 4 bases unmatched. The CDR3 sequence is CASSSTSGGADTQYF. CDR3 in DNA: TGTGCCAGCAGCTCCACTAGCGGGGGAGCAGATACGCAGTATTTT.

This clonotype was counted many times. The CDR3: CASSSAGGQSNYGYTF. For the CDR3, the DNA is TGCGCCAGCAGCTCGGCCGGGGGACAGAGCAACTATGGCTACACCTTC. This chain connects TRBV5-1 to TRBJ1-2; 7 bases fit TRBD1. Germline-derived CDR1 and CDR2 are SGHRS and YFSETQ. With 3 bases clipped from V and 2 bases from J, the junction kept 10 bases outside the gene matches. This CDR3 spans 16 amino acids.

This clonotype was picked up many times. This sequence joins TRBV18 and TRBJ1-5; D remains ambiguous. V lost 2 bases to trimming and J lost 1 base, with 6 bases between them. Germline values: CDR1 KGHSH, CDR2 LQKENI. The CDR3 loop spans 14 amino acids. CDR3: CASSPVVSNQPQHF. CDR3 nucleotides: TGTGCCAGCTCACCAGTGGTCAGCAATCAGCCCCAGCATTTT.

This clonotype appeared many times. The rearrangement uses TRBV4-1 and TRBJ1-5; tentatively, D is TRBD1 (6 bases). V shed 3 bases and J shed 2 bases, with 8 bases lying between them. This CDR3 comprises 14 residues. CDR1 is MGHRA and CDR2 is YSYEKL in the germline V gene. CDR3 in DNA: TGCGCCAGCAGCCACCGGACAGGCAATCAGCCCCAGCATTTT. Encoded protein: CASSHRTGNQPQHF.

The rearrangement joins TRBV6-5 to TRBJ2-3; TRBD2 matches 8 bases. Germline V gene lookup returns CDR1 MNHEY and CDR2 SVGAGI. The CDR3 extends over 15 amino acids. Trimming at V came to 7 bases and at J to 2 bases, leaving 8 bases not matched to a gene. The CDR3 bases are TGTGCCAGCACCCAGAACGGGAGGGCCACAGATACGCAGTATTTT. The encoded protein is CASTQNGRATDTQYF.

This clonotype has ten or more counts. The chain combines TRBV7-9 with TRBJ2-3; TRBD2 matches 9 bases. J lost 0 bases, V lost 4 bases, and 5 bases had no gene match. The CDR3 loop spans 16 amino acids. The germline V gene encodes CDR1 SEHNR and CDR2 FQNEAQ (reference sequence). CDR3 sequence reads: CASSSSSGESTDTQYF. DNA of the CDR3: TGTGCCAGCAGCTCCTCTAGCGGGGAGAGCACAGATACGCAGTATTTT. Full variable domain (missing parts from reference TRBV7-9 and TRBJ2-3): DTGVSQNPRHKITKRGQNVTFRCDPISEHNRLYWYRQTLGQGPEFLTYFQNEAQLEKSRLLSDRFSAERPKGSFSTLEIQRTEQGDSAMYLCASSSSSGESTDTQYFGPGTRLTVL.

This clonotype came up many times. The V call is TRBV29-1, the J call TRBJ1-3; D remains unclear. Per germline, CDR1 SQVTM and CDR2 ANQGSEA. The CDR3 has 14 amino acids. V gave up 3 bases and J gave up 0 bases, with 9 bases separating them. The CDR3 nucleotides read TGCAGCGTTGATGAGGGAGGCTCTGGAAACACCATATATTTT. This gives the protein CSVDEGGSGNTIYF.

This clonotype was detected ten times or more. The chain combines TRBV7-2 with TRBJ2-7; TRBD1 might be the D (6 bases). Trimming stripped 5 bases from V and 0 bases from J, with 17 bases between. The CDR3 covers 16 residues. Per germline, CDR1 SGHTA and CDR2 FQGNSA. DNA for the CDR3: TGTGCCAGCAGCCCAGTGGGGGCGGTTAACTCCTACGAGCAGTACTTC. Residues: CASSPVGAVNSYEQYF. The variable domain in full, with the rest retrieved from reference TRBV7-2 and TRBJ2-7, is GAGVSQSPSNKVTEKGKDVELRCDPISGHTALYWYRQSLGQGLEFLIYFQGNSAPDKSGLPSDRFSAERTGGSVSTLTIQRTQQEDSAVYLCASSPVGAVNSYEQYFGPGTRLTVT.

This chain connects TRBV12-3 or TRBV12-4 to TRBJ1-5; perhaps TRBD1 as D (5 bases). V shed 2 bases and J shed 3 bases, with 11 bases lying between them. The CDR3 is made up of 15 amino acids. CDR3 sequence reads: CASSLRGRINQPQHF. The CDR3 DNA reads as TGTGCCAGCAGTTTACGGGGACGGATCAATCAGCCCCAGCATTTT.

This clonotype was observed many times. This rearrangement joins TRBV4-1 to TRBJ2-7; 8 nucleotides agree with TRBD1. The germline gives CDR1 MGHRA, CDR2 YSYEKL. Trimming took 0 bases from V and 0 from J; bases not matched to a gene: 13. This CDR3 is 19 amino acids long. CDR3 nucleotide sequence: TGCGCCAGCAGCCAAGATCCCTCTGCGACAGGGGCCGGCTCCTACGAGCAGTACTTC. Translated: CASSQDPSATGAGSYEQYF.

This clonotype has at least ten counts. The chain employs TRBV10-1 and TRBJ2-7; 9 positions match TRBD1. V trimming: 4 bases; J trimming: 4 bases; junction bases outside the gene matches: 5. The germline V gene encodes CDR1 WNHNN and CDR2 SYGVQD (reference sequence). The CDR3 runs 14 residues. The CDR3: CASSAGTGSYEQYF. In nucleotides, the CDR3 is TGCGCCAGCAGTGCCGGGACAGGGAGTTACGAGCAGTACTTC.

The chain uses TRBV18 and TRBJ2-1, with a weak D call TRBD1 (6 bases). Germline loops: CDR1 KGHSH, CDR2 LQKENI. The V end was cut by 5 bases, the J end by 8 bases, with 16 bases between. The CDR3 has 14 residues. In DNA, the CDR3 is TGTGCCAGCTCAGAGGGGGTCCGTATAGATGAGCAGTTCTTC. Residues: CASSEGVRIDEQFF.

This clonotype was counted ten times or more. V usage is TRBV7-3 and J usage is TRBJ2-2; 8 bases match TRBD2. The germline V gene encodes CDR1 SGHTA and CDR2 FQGTGA. The trim removed 2 bases at V and 0 bases at J, leaving 2 bases unmatched. The CDR3 consists of 16 residues. The chain's CDR3 is CASSLYSGANTGELFF. DNA of the CDR3: TGTGCCAGCAGCTTATATAGCGGGGCGAACACCGGGGAGCTGTTTTTT.

This clonotype has only one observation. A much larger clone differs from this one at a single base, so this may be a read error. The J gene is TRBJ1-6, the V gene TRBV30; no clear D gene. The CDR3 sequence is 12 residues long. Germline CDR1 reads GTSNPN; CDR2 reads SVGIG (reference sequence). The CDR3, as DNA: TGTGCCTGGACCACGACAAGTTCACCCCACCACTTT. Translating it yields CAWTTTSSPHHF. The full variable domain, with the rest looked up from reference TRBV30 and TRBJ1-6, is SQTIHQWPATLVQPVGSPLSLECTVEGTSNPNLYWYRQAAGRGLQLLFYSVGIGQISSEVPQNLSASRPQDRQFILSSKKLLLSDSGFYLCAWTTTSSPHHFGNGTRLTVT.

This clonotype was observed many times. V usage is TRBV29-1 and J usage is TRBJ2-2; D remains unclear. V lost 3 bases, J lost 3 bases, and 5 bases lay in between. CDR1 is SQVTM and CDR2 is ANQGSEA in the germline V gene. The CDR3 has 12 amino acids. CDR3 DNA: TGCAGCGTTGATAGGGACACCGGGGAGCTGTTTTTT. It translates to CSVDRDTGELFF.